These T cell receptor beta chains were read from a single sample in a study of radiotherapy plus CTLA-4 blockade in lung cancer. Assay used: immunoSEQ multiplex PCR; TCRdb lists only in-frame clones, some missing. Found here are some 90,000 clones, around 83% of them singletons; the top ten hold 0.82%. The sample in question was peripheral blood, obtained from a patient treated with radiotherapy plus ipilimumab. The receptor set was obtained from a human donor with non-small cell lung cancer who had stable disease on radiotherapy plus ipilimumab. CDR3s include the opening cysteine and the closing phenylalanine or tryptophan. The order of the fields is clone size, V gene, D gene, J gene, CDR3 protein, CDR3 DNA. A D gene is named only where the DNA matches it firmly. A row's size may be missing; if present it is once, few, many or a size class.

>-|TRBV11-2|TRBD1|TRBJ2-5
CASSNGQDWETQYF
TGTGCCAGCAGCAACGGACAGGACTGGGAGACCCAGTACTTC
>-|TRBV7-3|-|TRBJ1-1
CASSFSATGRAEAFF
TGTGCCAGCAGCTTCAGTGCCACCGGCCGCGCTGAAGCTTTCTTT
>-|TRBV5-1|-|TRBJ1-1
CASSLNPLTEAFF
TGCGCCAGCAGCTTGAACCCTCTCACTGAAGCTTTCTTT
>-|TRBV7-9|-|TRBJ2-1
CASSLMQEQFF
TGTGCCAGCAGCTTAATGCAGGAGCAGTTCTTC
>-|TRBV18|-|TRBJ2-7
CASSPVAGVHEQYF
TGTGCCAGCTCACCGGTGGCAGGGGTACACGAGCAGTACTTC
>-|TRBV7-2|-|TRBJ2-1
CASSLVAGSYNEQFF
TGTGCCAGCAGCTTAGTTGCGGGATCATACAATGAGCAGTTCTTC
>-|TRBV15|-|TRBJ1-1
CATSVMNTEAFF
TGTGCCACCAGCGTTATGAACACTGAAGCTTTCTTT
>-|TRBV6-1|-|TRBJ2-7
CASTRQPNSYEQYF
TGTGCCAGCACCAGACAGCCCAATTCCTACGAGCAGTACTTC
>-|TRBV7-7|-|TRBJ1-1
CASSPGLNTEAFF
TGTGCTAGCAGCCCAGGGCTGAACACTGAAGCTTTCTTT
>-|TRBV18|TRBD2|TRBJ2-5
CASSPGSGIQETQYF
TGTGCCAGCTCACCAGGTAGCGGGATCCAAGAGACCCAGTACTTC
>-|TRBV6-1|TRBD1|TRBJ1-4
CASSRTGTSEKLFF
TGTGCCAGCAGCCGGACAGGGACGAGTGAAAAACTGTTTTTT
>once|TRBV11-3|-|TRBJ2-2
CASSPDRGPSGELFF
TGTGCCAGCAGCCCCGATCGAGGGCCAAGCGGGGAGCTGTTTTTT
>-|TRBV7-9|-|TRBJ1-5
CASSLERGLGNQPQHF
TGTGCCAGCAGCTTAGAACGGGGTTTGGGCAATCAGCCCCAGCATTTT
>-|TRBV7-2|TRBD1|TRBJ1-3
CASSLGGTGGSGNTIYF
TGTGCCAGCAGCTTAGGCGGGACAGGGGGCTCTGGAAACACCATATATTTT
>-|TRBV12-5|-|TRBJ2-1
CASGSTGAINEQFF
TGTGCTAGTGGTTCCACCGGGGCTATCAATGAGCAGTTCTTC
>-|TRBV13|-|TRBJ1-4
CASSQATNEKLFF
TGTGCCAGCAGCCAAGCAACTAATGAAAAACTGTTTTTT
>-|TRBV14|-|TRBJ1-1
CASSPRTGTEAFF
TGTGCCAGCAGCCCCCGGACGGGCACTGAAGCTTTCTTT
>-|TRBV28|-|TRBJ1-6
CASSLRSPLHF
TGTGCCAGCAGTTTACGTTCACCCCTCCACTTT
>-|TRBV4-1|-|TRBJ2-7
CASSQVPSPSWEQYF
TGCGCCAGCAGCCAAGTACCCTCACCATCGTGGGAGCAGTACTTC
>-|TRBV19|TRBD1|TRBJ1-1
CASRQGAHTEAFF
TGTGCCAGCCGACAGGGGGCTCACACTGAAGCTTTCTTT
>-|TRBV5-1|TRBD2|TRBJ2-2
CASSPGVLAGEPTGELFF
TGCGCCAGCAGCCCTGGTGTCCTAGCGGGGGAACCCACCGGGGAGCTGTTTTTT
>-|TRBV2|-|TRBJ2-2
CASSAPLGGAHTGELFF
TGTGCCAGCAGTGCGCCCCTCGGCGGAGCTCACACCGGGGAGCTGTTTTTT
>-|TRBV18|-|TRBJ2-1
CASSPRQNNNEQFF
TGTGCCAGCTCACCCCGACAGAATAACAATGAGCAGTTCTTC
>-|TRBV2|-|TRBJ2-2
CASSEVGGQVGELFF
TGTGCCAGCAGTGAAGTAGGTGGGCAGGTCGGGGAGCTGTTTTTT
>few|TRBV5-6|TRBD1|TRBJ2-6
CASSLRGPGANVLTF
TGTGCCAGCAGCCTCAGGGGGCCTGGGGCCAACGTCCTGACTTTC
>-|TRBV10-3|-|TRBJ1-2
CAITPGKGYGYTF
TGTGCCATCACCCCAGGGAAGGGGTATGGCTACACCTTC
>-|TRBV19|-|TRBJ1-6
CASSLLGSPLHF
TGTGCCAGTAGTCTCCTCGGGTCGCCCCTCCACTTT
>few|TRBV19|TRBD2|TRBJ2-3
CASRDSGGDTQYF
TGTGCCAGCCGGGACAGCGGGGGGGATACGCAGTATTTT
>-|TRBV2|TRBD2|TRBJ2-3
CASPGTSGGDTQYF
TGTGCCAGCCCCGGGACTAGCGGGGGCGATACGCAGTATTTT
>once|TRBV30|-|TRBJ2-5
CAWSSSLKTQYF
TGTGCCTGGAGTTCTAGCTTGAAGACCCAGTACTTC
>-|TRBV5-4|-|TRBJ2-1
CASSFRGHNEQFF
TGTGCCAGCAGCTTTCGGGGACACAATGAGCAGTTCTTC
>-|TRBV5-8|-|TRBJ2-3
CASSLNTGTRGDTQYF
TGTGCCAGCAGCTTGAACACCGGGACTCGGGGAGATACGCAGTATTTT
>-|TRBV6-1|TRBD1|TRBJ2-1
CASSDPGQPNNEQFF
TGTGCCAGCAGCGACCCGGGACAGCCGAACAATGAGCAGTTCTTC
>-|TRBV6-5|-|TRBJ1-1
CASRSDITEAFF
TGTGCCAGCAGATCGGACATCACTGAAGCTTTCTTT
>-|TRBV18|TRBD1|TRBJ1-1
CASSPGQAYTEAFF
TGTGCCAGCTCACCGGGACAGGCGTACACTGAAGCTTTCTTT
>-|TRBV7-8|-|TRBJ1-4
CASSLKRGLKTNEKLFF
TGTGCCAGCAGCCTGAAAAGGGGCTTGAAAACTAATGAAAAACTGTTTTTT
>-|TRBV7-8|-|TRBJ2-5
CASRWGRGAGGETQYF
TGTGCCAGCAGATGGGGCCGGGGGGCCGGAGGAGAGACCCAGTACTTC
>-|TRBV27|-|TRBJ1-6
CASSLSASYNSPLHF
TGTGCCAGCAGTTTATCCGCATCTTATAATTCACCCCTCCACTTT
>-|TRBV7-2|TRBD1|TRBJ1-5
CASSLTTGGSNQPQHF
TGTGCCAGCAGCTTAACGACAGGGGGTAGCAATCAGCCCCAGCATTTT
>once|TRBV19|TRBD1|TRBJ2-1
CASSMAGLGQLYNEQFF
TGTGCCAGTAGTATGGCCGGCTTGGGACAGCTATACAATGAGCAGTTCTTC
>once|TRBV5-8|-|TRBJ2-3
CASSLQGGGTDTQYF
TGTGCCAGCAGCTTACAGGGAGGGGGCACAGATACGCAGTATTTT
>few|TRBV10-3|-|TRBJ2-7
CAISDTDSYEQYF
TGTGCCATCAGTGATACAGATTCCTACGAGCAGTACTTC
>-|TRBV27|-|TRBJ2-3
CASSLAGSRTDTQYF
TGTGCCAGCAGTTTAGCCGGGTCGAGAACAGATACGCAGTATTTT
>-|TRBV6-4|TRBD2|TRBJ2-1
CASSDSPGGGNTNEQFF
TGTGCCAGCAGTGACTCCCCTGGCGGGGGGAATACCAATGAGCAGTTCTTC